The entry that follows covers one T cell receptor (beta chain) sequence. Its antigen remains unidentified. Per-base quality was not reported, and no clone a single base away is much larger than it. The donors belonged to the validation cohort of roughly 120 subjects, which was separate from the approximately 700-subject first cohort. The record originates from a study of cytomegalovirus exposure and HLA in healthy donors listed by TCRdb under 2017. Context from the whole study: The roughly 670 repertoires of the first cohort and the 120 validation repertoires were produced on the same platform, according to a later analysis. The study aimed to test whether cataloging public T cell receptors could reveal signatures of past pathogen exposure. To predict cytomegalovirus infection status, the study combined high-throughput TCR immunosequencing, statistical association of individual TCRs with disease status, and machine learning. A separate validation cohort of 90 to 150 different subjects was used in addition to the roughly 670-subject first cohort. Study-level results and caveats: The validation cohort had no HLA typing available for a later analysis, so co-occurrence within that cohort was assessed over all 110 or so repertoires. Subsequent analysis determined that TCRs grouped into clusters in the first cohort also showed a tendency toward co-occurrence across the approximately 110 validation repertoires, and approximately 94% of cluster scores exceeded 0. In the study, around 150 TCR beta chains were listed as associated with cytomegalovirus. In vitro tests confirmed that three of the cytomegalovirus-associated TCR beta chains recognize cytomegalovirus antigens. While some public TCRs were present in many individuals, most TCR sequences turned up only very rarely across donors. The authors suggested that the approach could potentially be generalized to other disease states and immunological phenotypes. Cytomegalovirus status was reported to be diagnosed by the classifier with high specificity and sensitivity in both the original and validation cohorts.

The CDR3, from cysteine to phenylalanine, totals 15 residues. The sequence is cut down to CDR3 DNA, 45 bases in frame from base 1. The V end gives up 4 bases and the J end 5 bases, leaving 9 bases in the junction not matched to a gene. In the germline V gene, CDR1 corresponds to SGDLS and CDR2 to YYNGEE. Library preparation employed the immunoSEQ multiplex PCR assay. As for the authors' bioinformatics: A statistical classification framework was developed to diagnose cytomegalovirus status using the catalog of TCR beta chain sequences. The table was pulled from immuneACCESS by TCRdb, which kept in-frame rearrangements only. Such tables lose some clones; where checked, under half of the loss comes from unresolved V genes, and the rest has no known cause. V and J calls and clone size are as listed in that table; D and trimming were resolved from the DNA. The sample yields some 48,000 clones; 90% to 95% were counted once. The ten most abundant clones make up 7.8% of the sample.

The chain links TRBV9 with TRBJ2-5, and TRBD1 aligns with 9 junction nucleotides. The source of this sequence is a woman aged 18-29 years in good health and CMV-seropositive. The material sequenced was PBMCs. CDR3 reads: CASSIGQGRVETQYF. The DNA reads as follows: TGTGCCAGCAGCATCGGACAGGGGAGGGTGGAGACCCAGTACTTC.